The text below deals with one TCR beta chain. TCRdb's table, derived via immunoSEQ multiplex PCR, lists solely in-frame clones and lacks some. The sample lists about 150,000 clones, 85% to 95% occurring once. These data are taken from a study of control samples from healthy donors and cancer patients. Sequenced input: blood. This sequence was found in a woman in her late teens or twenties in good health.

Here the CDR3 reads CASSRPTNRGADTQYF. Written as DNA, the CDR3 is TGTGCCAGCAGCCGTCCGACTAACCGGGGGGCAGATACGCAGTATTTT. The chain recombines TRBV6-2 or TRBV6-3 with TRBJ2-3, with 7 positions matching TRBD2. With 6 bases clipped from V and 4 bases from J, the junction kept 13 bases outside the gene matches. The CDR3 has 16 amino acids. Germline CDR1 is MNHEY and CDR2 is SVGEGT.